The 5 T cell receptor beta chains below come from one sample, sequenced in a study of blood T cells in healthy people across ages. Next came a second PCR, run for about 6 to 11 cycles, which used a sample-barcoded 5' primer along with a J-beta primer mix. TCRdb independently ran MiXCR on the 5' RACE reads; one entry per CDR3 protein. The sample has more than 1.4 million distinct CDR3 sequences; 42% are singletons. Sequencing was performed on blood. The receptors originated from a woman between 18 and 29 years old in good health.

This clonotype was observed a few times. The CDR3: CASSVSAGYSYNEQFF. The CDR3 DNA follows: TGTGCCAGCAGCGTTTCGGCGGGCTACTCCTACAATGAGCAGTTCTTC. The chain employs TRBV9 and TRBJ2-1, with D maybe TRBD2 (5 bases). V was clipped by 2 bases and J by 0 bases, with 12 bases between them. CDR1 is SGDLS, CDR2 YYNGEE, per germline. This CDR3 is 16 amino acids long.

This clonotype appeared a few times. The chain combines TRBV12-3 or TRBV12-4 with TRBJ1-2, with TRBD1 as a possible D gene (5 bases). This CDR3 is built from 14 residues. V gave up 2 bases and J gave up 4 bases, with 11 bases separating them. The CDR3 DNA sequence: TGTGCCAGCAGTTTACGCCGGGACGGCTATGGCTACACCTTC. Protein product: CASSLRRDGYGYTF.

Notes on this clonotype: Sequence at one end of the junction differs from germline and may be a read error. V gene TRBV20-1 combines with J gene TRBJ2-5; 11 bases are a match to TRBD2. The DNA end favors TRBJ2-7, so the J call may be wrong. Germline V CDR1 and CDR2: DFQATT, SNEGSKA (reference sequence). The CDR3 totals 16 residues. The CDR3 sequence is CSVRGGQLAGVYEQYF. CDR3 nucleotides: TGCAGTGTTAGAGGGGGGCAACTAGCGGGAGTCTACGAGCAGTACTTC.

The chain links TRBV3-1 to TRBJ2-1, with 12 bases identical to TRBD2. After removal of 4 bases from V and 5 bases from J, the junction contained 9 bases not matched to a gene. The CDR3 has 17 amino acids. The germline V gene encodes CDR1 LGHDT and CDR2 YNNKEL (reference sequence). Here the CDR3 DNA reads TGTGCCAGCAGCCCCTCTTCGAGACTAGCGGGAGACAATGAGCAGTTCTTC. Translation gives CASSPSSRLAGDNEQFF.

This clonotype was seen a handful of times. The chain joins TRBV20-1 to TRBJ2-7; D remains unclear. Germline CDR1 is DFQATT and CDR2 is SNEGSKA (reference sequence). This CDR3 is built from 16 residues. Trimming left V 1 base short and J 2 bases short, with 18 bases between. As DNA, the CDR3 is TGCAGTGCTAGAGTTAACCCCGCACGGCCCCCCTACGAGCAGTACTTC. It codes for CSARVNPARPPYEQYF.